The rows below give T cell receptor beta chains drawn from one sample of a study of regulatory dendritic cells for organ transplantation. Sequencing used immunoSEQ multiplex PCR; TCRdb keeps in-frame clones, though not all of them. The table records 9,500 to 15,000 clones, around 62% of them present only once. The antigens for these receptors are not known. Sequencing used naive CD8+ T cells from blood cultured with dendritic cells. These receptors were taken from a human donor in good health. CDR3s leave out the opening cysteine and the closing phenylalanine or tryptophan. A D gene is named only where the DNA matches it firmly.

ASSQGYTSDTQY . TRBJ2-3 TRBV4-3
ASSSPGQGAPINEKLF TRBD1 TRBJ1-4 TRBV7-9
ASSVDGGSIYEQY . TRBJ2-7 TRBV9
ASSLEEGGFTGELF . TRBJ2-2 TRBV7-9
ASSAQTGSSYNEQF TRBD1 TRBJ2-1 TRBV9
ASSIGGGSSYEQY . TRBJ2-7 TRBV19
ASSFGQSSNQPQH . TRBJ1-5 TRBV5-6
ASSLATTRTDTQY . TRBJ2-3 TRBV7-2
ASSDGGGENTEAF . TRBJ1-1 TRBV2
ASSSNGASGASSYEQY TRBD2 TRBJ2-7 TRBV5-1
ASSPGESSNQPQH . TRBJ1-5 TRBV5-1
ASSTFSPSSDTQY . TRBJ2-3 TRBV5-1
ASSRGTGAKNEKLF . TRBJ1-4 TRBV21-1
ASSLGRGVNQPQH . TRBJ1-5 TRBV4-1
ASSVPGHPQH . TRBJ1-5 TRBV6-5
ASSPTGAEQF TRBD1 TRBJ2-1 TRBV5-6
ASSPADRGLSNEKLF TRBD1 TRBJ1-4 TRBV18
ASSNLIQGKTF TRBD1 TRBJ1-1 TRBV6-5
AISVPPRENRNTIY . TRBJ1-3 TRBV10-3
ASSYKGQAHWSYT TRBD1 TRBJ1-2 TRBV14
ASSLGGGSYEQY TRBD2 TRBJ2-7 TRBV11-2
ASSVDTSSYNEQF . TRBJ2-1 TRBV19
ASSPRGNYEQY . TRBJ2-7 TRBV4-1
ASSFSRTTSTDTQY . TRBJ2-3 TRBV7-8
ASRPGTAYNEQF TRBD1 TRBJ2-1 TRBV27
ASSLGGYEKLF . TRBJ1-4 TRBV7-8
ASSQGQGTEKLF TRBD1 TRBJ1-4 TRBV4-3
ASSNDREVKKLF TRBD1 TRBJ1-4 TRBV6-5
ASSLGGLAGIVGVPNTGELF TRBD2 TRBJ2-2 TRBV27
ASSLAGGTGGETQY TRBD1 TRBJ2-5 TRBV5-1
ASSTIAGGLNEQF TRBD2 TRBJ2-1 TRBV19
ASSLFSGNTEAF . TRBJ1-1 TRBV5-5
ASSSVPGSF . TRBJ1-1 TRBV11-3
ASSPGGSNEQF TRBD2 TRBJ2-1 TRBV9
ASTPWGGAAGELF . TRBJ2-2 TRBV5-4
ASSRLSTGAEQY TRBD1 TRBJ2-7 TRBV27
ASSLDPGSSYEQY . TRBJ2-7 TRBV11-2
ASSFGTTYEQY . TRBJ2-7 TRBV11-2
ASKIDRVTGELF TRBD1 TRBJ2-2 TRBV5-1
ASSQERATNEKLF . TRBJ1-4 TRBV4-2
ASSDSGGGMAF . TRBJ1-1 TRBV6-4
ASSVGQLNTEAF . TRBJ1-1 TRBV9
ASSHREGTEANYGYT . TRBJ1-2 TRBV13
ASSQALTGTVFTIY . TRBJ1-3 TRBV4-3
ASSVTSSRNEQY TRBD2 TRBJ2-7 TRBV9
ASGPDRDSSYEQY TRBD1 TRBJ2-7 TRBV12-5
ASSSTPGGHNEKLF TRBD1 TRBJ1-4 TRBV6-5
ASSETGQGEETQY TRBD1 TRBJ2-5 TRBV10-1
SVDRGATEAF . TRBJ1-1 TRBV29-1
ASSPRLPRLAGGNTGELF TRBD2 TRBJ2-2 TRBV7-8